Shown below are 25 T cell receptor beta chains from a single sample sequenced in a study of post-analysis software for immune sequencing data. General observations from the study: TRBV5-6, TRBV5-1 and TRBV20-1 belonged to a set of a few TRBV segments that were more frequent in patients than controls.

Tagging with unique molecular identifiers was a feature of the TCR beta cDNA libraries. A single record per CDR3 protein comes from TCRdb applying MiXCR to the PCR reads. This sample has about half a million distinct CDR3 sequences, with less than 40% found just once. These receptors have no identified antigens. The sample taken for sequencing was blood. The receptors stem from a girl aged 2-17 years with multiple sclerosis.

The J gene is TRBJ2-4, the V gene TRBV9, with D perhaps matching TRBD1 (6 bases). TRBJ2-7 matches the DNA end more closely, so the J call is doubtful. The CDR3 has 14 amino acids. Looked up from germline, CDR1 is SGDLS and CDR2 is YYNGEE. CDR3 amino acids: CASSLHGTTYEQYF. CDR3 DNA: TGTGCCAGCAGCCTCCACGGGACAACGTACGAGCAGTACTTC.

This sequence joins TRBV5-1 and TRBJ1-2; D gene uncertain. Deletions cut 4 bases from V and 0 bases from J, with 16 bases between. Germline CDR1 reads SGHRS; CDR2 reads YFSETQ. The CDR3 is made up of 16 amino acids. CDR3 nucleotide sequence: TGCGCCAGCAGCCCTGGTGTAGGTTTAGCTAACTATGGCTACACCTTC. Protein product: CASSPGVGLANYGYTF.

A few counts support this clonotype. The chain carries TRBV6-5 and TRBJ1-5; D is ambiguous. The CDR3 extends over 15 amino acids. CDR1 MNHEY and CDR2 SVGAGI come from the germline V gene. V gave up 0 bases and J gave up 3 bases, with 9 bases separating them. CDR3 region: CASSYSMQTNQPQHF. CDR3 DNA: TGTGCCAGCAGTTACTCGATGCAGACCAATCAGCCCCAGCATTTT.

This clonotype was counted a single time. V gene TRBV7-2 combines with J gene TRBJ2-1; TRBD2 matches at 7 bases. The germline V gene has CDR1 SGHTA and CDR2 FQGNSA. This CDR3 spans 17 amino acids. Trimming at V came to 5 bases and at J to 1 base, leaving 11 bases not matched to a gene. The CDR3 here is CASSARLSGISYNEQFF. CDR3 DNA sequence: TGTGCCAGCAGCGCACGCCTAAGCGGGATTTCCTACAATGAGCAGTTCTTC.

This clonotype was seen only a few times. The gene calls are TRBV10-2 and TRBJ1-1; D not resolved. The CDR3 length is 13 residues. The V and J ends lost 4 bases and 7 bases respectively, with 13 bases between them. Germline lookup yields CDR1 WSHSY and CDR2 SAAADI. The CDR3 sequence: CASSVGLQLEAFF. CDR3 bases: TGCGCCAGCAGTGTGGGCCTCCAACTTGAAGCTTTCTTT.

This clonotype was picked up many times. The junction differs from germline at one of its ends, possibly a read error. The chain uses TRBV5-1 and TRBJ2-5; D is ambiguous. Germline V gene sequence: CDR1 SGHRS, CDR2 YFSETQ. The CDR3 extends over 11 amino acids. CDR3 sequence: CASSYQETQYF. DNA for the CDR3: TGTGCCAGCAGCTACCAAGAGACCCAGTACTTC.

In this sample, this clonotype turned up a few times. The chain couples TRBV12-3 or TRBV12-4 to TRBJ2-1; weak D call: TRBD1 (6 bases). The CDR3 extends over 15 amino acids. V lost 6 bases and J lost 0, with 12 bases in between. The CDR3 DNA sequence: TGTGCCAGCAGCTGGGACACGAGCTCCTACAATGAGCAGTTCTTC. Its translation: CASSWDTSSYNEQFF.

The rearrangement joins TRBV3-1 to TRBJ2-1; TRBD1 is a possible D gene (6 bases). The V end was cut by 0 bases, the J end by 6 bases, with 9 bases between. The length of the CDR3 is 14 residues. Germline V CDR1 and CDR2: LGHDT, YNNKEL (reference sequence). The CDR3 region has the DNA TGTGCCAGCAGCCAAGACGGACAGTGCAATGAGCAGTTCTTC. It codes for CASSQDGQCNEQFF.

This clonotype was observed a handful of times. The rearrangement uses TRBV7-9 and TRBJ2-1, with 8 bases matching TRBD2. Trimming took 0 bases from V and 6 from J; bases not matched to a gene: 7. CDR1 and CDR2 from the germline V gene are SEHNR and FQNEAQ (reference sequence). The CDR3 has 16 residues. The CDR3 here is CASSLAMGLEFNEQFF. The CDR3 coding sequence is TGTGCCAGCAGCTTAGCGATGGGACTAGAGTTCAATGAGCAGTTCTTC.

In its sample, this clonotype was seen a few times. The J gene is TRBJ1-2, the V gene TRBV5-1; 12 nucleotides align to TRBD1. The CDR3 consists of 14 residues. Germline CDR1 is SGHRS and CDR2 is YFSETQ. Trimming took 4 bases from V and 6 from J; bases not matched to a gene: 4. The CDR3 nucleotides read TGCGCCAGCAGCCTTCGGGACAGGGGGCATGGCTACACCTTC. Its translation is CASSLRDRGHGYTF.

V and J are TRBV5-6 and TRBJ2-1, with 7 positions matching TRBD1. The germline CDR1 and CDR2 sequences are SGHDT and YYEEEE. With 0 bases clipped from V and 2 bases from J, the junction kept 5 bases outside the gene matches. The CDR3 contains 16 residues. CDR3 in amino acids: CASSLAGRGTYNEQFF. CDR3 bases: TGTGCCAGCAGCTTGGCGGGCAGGGGGACCTACAATGAGCAGTTCTTC.

This clonotype was counted between two and nine times. The V gene is TRBV6-6, the J gene TRBJ1-2; D remains unclear. The CDR3 sequence is 13 residues long. The V end was cut by 6 bases, the J end by 7 bases, with 15 bases between. Germline lookup yields CDR1 MNHNY and CDR2 SVGAGI (reference sequence). CDR3: CASREPRRGGYTF. The CDR3 DNA sequence: TGTGCCAGCAGGGAGCCTCGTCGTGGTGGCTACACCTTC.

The CDR3 loop reads CADLIATNYGYTF. CDR3 coding DNA: TGTGCCGACCTCATAGCTACTAACTATGGCTACACCTTC. The chain uses TRBV6-4 and TRBJ1-2; D remains unclear. The V gene's germline CDR1 is MRHNA and CDR2 SNTAGT. CDR3 size: 13 residues. V shed 11 bases and J shed 0 bases, with 13 bases lying between them.

This clonotype was counted only a few times. J is TRBJ2-5 and V is TRBV27, with 8 bases identical to TRBD1. Losses at the gene ends were 4 bases for V and 3 bases for J; bases not matched to a gene: 7. Germline-derived CDR1 and CDR2 are MNHEY and SMNVEV (reference sequence). The length of the CDR3 is 15 residues. DNA for the CDR3: TGTGCCAGCAGTTCTACAGGGGGTTGGGAAGAGACCCAGTACTTC. Residues: CASSSTGGWEETQYF.

This chain connects TRBV7-8 to TRBJ2-1; the match to TRBD2 covers 8 bases. Germline-derived CDR1 and CDR2 are SGHVS and FQNEAQ. J gave up 4 bases and V 4 bases, and 6 bases lay outside the gene matches. The CDR3 is 15 residues long. CDR3 sequence: CASSYYGGDYNEQFF. The CDR3 DNA sequence: TGTGCCAGCAGCTACTACGGGGGGGATTACAATGAGCAGTTCTTC.

This clonotype was counted a few times. This chain uses TRBV7-2 with TRBJ2-1; the match to TRBD2 covers 11 bases. With V trimmed by 3 bases and J by 9 bases, 10 bases remained unmatched. The germline V gene has CDR1 SGHTA and CDR2 FQGNSA. This CDR3 is 16 amino acids long. Here the CDR3 reads CASSFLLASGGTEQFF. The CDR3 DNA follows: TGTGCCAGCAGCTTTCTGTTGGCTAGCGGGGGGACTGAGCAGTTCTTC. Supplemented by reference TRBV7-2 and TRBJ2-1, the full variable domain reads GAGVSQSPSNKVTEKGKDVELRCDPISGHTALYWYRQSLGQGLEFLIYFQGNSAPDKSGLPSDRFSAERTGGSVSTLTIQRTQQEDSAVYLCASSFLLASGGTEQFFGPGTRLTVL.

This clonotype was observed a handful of times. The chain has TRBV10-1 and TRBJ2-5; no clear D. This CDR3 is 15 amino acids long. Per germline, CDR1 WNHNN and CDR2 SYGVQD (reference sequence). Trimming took 0 bases from V and 1 from J, leaving 9 bases between them. The CDR3 is CASSESAGTQETQYF. CDR3 coding DNA: TGCGCCAGCAGTGAGTCGGCAGGTACCCAAGAGACCCAGTACTTC.

This chain links TRBV5-5 with TRBJ2-1, with TRBD1 matching over 9 bases. The CDR3 is 17 residues long. Germline CDR1 SGHKS, CDR2 YYEKEE (reference sequence). After removal of 5 bases from V and 0 bases from J, the junction contained 9 bases not matched to a gene. The DNA of the CDR3 is TGTGCCAGCAGTCCCGGGACAGGGCTGAGCTCCTACAATGAGCAGTTCTTC. This sequence encodes CASSPGTGLSSYNEQFF. Full variable domain (outside the CDR3, taken from reference TRBV5-5 and TRBJ2-1): DAGVTQSPTHLIKTRGQQVTLRCSPISGHKSVSWYQQVLGQGPQFIFQYYEKEERGRGNFPDRFSARQFPNYSSELNVNALLLGDSALYLCASSPGTGLSSYNEQFFGPGTRLTVL.

This chain links TRBV29-1 with TRBJ1-1; D unresolved. Germline CDR1 and CDR2: SQVTM and ANQGSEA. The ends were cut back, 4 bases at V and 1 base at J, with 13 bases in the middle. The CDR3 runs to 14 residues. The CDR3 region is CSVGTGFPNTEAFF. The CDR3, as DNA: TGCAGCGTTGGAACCGGGTTTCCGAACACTGAAGCTTTCTTT. Filled out from reference TRBV29-1 and TRBJ1-1, the complete variable domain reads SAVISQKPSRDICQRGTSLTIQCQVDSQVTMMFWYRQQPGQSLTLIATANQGSEATYESGFVIDKFPISRPNLTFSTLTVSNMSPEDSSIYLCSVGTGFPNTEAFFGQGTRLTVV.

CDR3 residues: CASSPLTGTRGTLYEQYF. The CDR3 nucleotides are TGTGCCAGCAGCCCACTTACGGGGACCCGGGGCACCCTATACGAGCAGTACTTC. The chain combines TRBV11-2 with TRBJ2-7; D possibly matches TRBD1 or TRBD2 (5 bases each). The V end was cut by 5 bases, the J end by 4 bases, with 27 bases between. CDR1 is SGHAT and CDR2 is FQNNGV in the germline V gene. CDR3 size: 18 residues.

This clonotype was counted only a few times. The chain is built from TRBV6-6 and TRBJ1-1; 7 bases fit TRBD1. V was clipped by 2 bases and J by 1 base; unmatched bases: 4. Per the germline V gene, CDR1 is MNHNY and CDR2 is SVGAGI (reference sequence). This CDR3 region has 15 residues. CDR3 protein: CASSYDGTANTEAFF. DNA for the CDR3: TGTGCCAGCAGTTACGACGGGACAGCGAACACTGAAGCTTTCTTT.

This clonotype was found a few times. The chain uses TRBV6-1 and TRBJ2-5; D may match TRBD1 or TRBD2 (6 bases each). The V end lost 1 base, the J end lost 0 bases, and 12 bases lay between the germline ends. Germline V gives CDR1 MNHNS, CDR2 SASEGT. This CDR3 is 16 amino acids long. CDR3 DNA sequence: TGTGCCAGCAGTGAAGTAGGGGGGACGTACCAAGAGACCCAGTACTTC. It specifies CASSEVGGTYQETQYF.

This clonotype has more than one count but fewer than ten. This sequence joins TRBV28 and TRBJ2-5; 8 nucleotides agree with TRBD2. The CDR3 sequence is 13 residues long. Germline V gene lookup returns CDR1 MDHEN and CDR2 SYDVKM. Trimming at V came to 7 bases and at J to 5 bases, leaving 6 bases not matched to a gene. The CDR3: CASMRRGVETQYF. DNA for the CDR3: TGTGCCAGCATGCGGCGGGGGGTTGAGACCCAGTACTTC.

The rearrangement joins TRBV7-8 to TRBJ2-3; the D call may be TRBD1 or TRBD2 (6 bases each). V was shortened by 7 bases and J by 2 bases, with 13 bases between the two germline ends. Germline-derived CDR1 and CDR2 are SGHVS and FQNEAQ. There are 14 residues in the CDR3. This chain's CDR3 is CASNTGTHTDTQYF. In DNA form, the CDR3 reads TGTGCCAGCAACACAGGGACTCACACAGATACGCAGTATTTT.

V and J are TRBV6-6 and TRBJ2-1, with a possible D match to TRBD1 (6 bases). Trimming pared 7 bases from V and 9 bases from J, leaving 16 bases between. Per the germline V gene, CDR1 is MNHNY and CDR2 is SVGAGI (reference sequence). The CDR3 covers 13 residues. The chain's CDR3 is CASTSLGASEQFF. CDR3 DNA sequence: TGTGCCAGCACCTCGTTGGGGGCAAGTGAGCAGTTCTTC.